This section outlines one T cell receptor (beta chain) sequence together with its context. Its specificity is unknown. The investigators amplified TCR beta CDR3 regions from RNA transcripts. Researchers ran a first-round RT-PCR on the TCR CDR3 using the HTBI primer set. Each CDR3 protein is one row after TCRdb ran MiXCR on the multiplex PCR reads. The data hold fewer than 400,000 distinct CDR3 sequences, with roughly 15% observed a single time. This specimen comes from a study of T cells in Graves' hyperthyroidism and ophthalmopathy. The CDR3 spans 16 residues. V was clipped by 5 bases and J by 6 bases; unmatched bases: 9. The germline gives CDR1 LNHNV, CDR2 YYDKDF (reference sequence). General study findings and limits: Ophthalmopathy and stable hyperthyroidism were told apart by a 13 V-J model. The model anticipated ophthalmopathy a median approximately 6.5 months pre-onset.

Stable Graves' hyperthyroidism denoted no ophthalmopathy progression over 18 months. This TCR derives from a man younger than 45 with Graves' hyperthyroidism. The chain couples TRBV15 to TRBJ2-3, with 12 nucleotides matching TRBD2. Sequencing used blood. CDR3 region: CATSRLAGVFVDTQYF. The DNA of the CDR3 is TGTGCCACCAGCCGACTAGCGGGAGTGTTTGTGGATACGCAGTATTTT.